The rows below give T cell receptor beta chains drawn from one sample of a study of blood T cells in healthy people across ages. TCRdb used MiXCR to reprocess the 5' RACE reads, holding one entry per CDR3 protein. The sample records 920,000 or so distinct CDR3 sequences, less than 50% being singletons. The sample taken for sequencing was blood. The receptors stem from a woman in her sixties in good health. Each CDR3 is given with its conserved first and last residue. Fields, in order: CDR3 length, clone size, D gene, V gene, J gene, CDR3 DNA, CDR3 protein. The D gene is left open where the match is weak. Part of the rows lack a size; the others show once, few, many or a class for expanded clones.

len: 15
abundance: -
d_gene: -
v_gene: TRBV10-3
j_gene: TRBJ2-7
CDR3nt: TGTGCCATCAGTGAGTCGGGGCAGGCGGCGGAGACCCCGTACTTC
CDR3aa: CAISESGQAAETPYF

len: 15
abundance: -
d_gene: TRBD2
v_gene: TRBV7-9
j_gene: TRBJ2-7
CDR3nt: TGTGCCAGCAGCTTATGGGAGGGAGAGGCCTACGAGCAGTACTTC
CDR3aa: CASSLWEGEAYEQYF

len: 13
abundance: many
d_gene: -
v_gene: TRBV6-6
j_gene: TRBJ2-5
CDR3nt: TGTGCCAGCAGTTACTGGCTGGGAGAGACCCAGTACTTC
CDR3aa: CASSYWLGETQYF

len: 13
abundance: -
d_gene: -
v_gene: TRBV24-1
j_gene: TRBJ2-1
CDR3nt: TGTGCCACCAGTCCCACAGGGATCAATAAGCAGTTCTTC
CDR3aa: CATSPTGINKQFF

len: 15
abundance: -
d_gene: TRBD1
v_gene: TRBV6-5
j_gene: TRBJ1-2
CDR3nt: TGTGCCAGCAGAACCCTGGACAGGGGAGGCGATGGCTACACCTTC
CDR3aa: CASRTLDRGGDGYTF

len: 16
abundance: -
d_gene: -
v_gene: TRBV20-1
j_gene: TRBJ2-7
CDR3nt: TGCAGTGCTCCCAAGAGCGGACGGGGCACATCCTACGAGCAGTACTTC
CDR3aa: CSAPKSGRGTSYEQYF

len: 15
abundance: -
d_gene: -
v_gene: TRBV6-6
j_gene: TRBJ2-7
CDR3nt: TGTGCCAGCAGTATTACGGGGACCGGAGCCTACGAGCAGTACTTC
CDR3aa: CASSITGTGAYEQYF

len: 14
abundance: -
d_gene: -
v_gene: TRBV3-1
j_gene: TRBJ2-1
CDR3nt: TGTGCCAGCAGCCCCCGGGACTCCCAAGAGACCCAGTTCTTC
CDR3aa: CASSPRDSQETQFF

len: 15
abundance: few
d_gene: TRBD1
v_gene: TRBV13
j_gene: TRBJ2-7
CDR3nt: TGTGCCAGCAGCCAACAGAGGACAGGTACCTACGAGCAGTACTTC
CDR3aa: CASSQQRTGTYEQYF

len: 14
abundance: -
d_gene: -
v_gene: TRBV28
j_gene: TRBJ1-1
CDR3nt: TGTGCCAGCAGTTACACAGGGTCTAACACTGAAGCTTTCTTT
CDR3aa: CASSYTGSNTEAFF

len: 14
abundance: few
d_gene: -
v_gene: TRBV10-3
j_gene: TRBJ2-7
CDR3nt: TGTGCCATCAGTATAGCGGAGGCCTCCTACGAGCAGTACTTC
CDR3aa: CAISIAEASYEQYF

len: 16
abundance: few
d_gene: -
v_gene: TRBV4-1
j_gene: TRBJ1-4
CDR3nt: TGCGCCAGCAGCCAAGATGGGGCCGGATCTAATGAAAAACTGTTTTTT
CDR3aa: CASSQDGAGSNEKLFF

len: 17
abundance: few
d_gene: TRBD1
v_gene: TRBV4-2
j_gene: TRBJ1-2
CDR3nt: TGTGCCAGCAGCCAACCAGGGGGGCAGACTGGAAACTATGGCTACACCTTC
CDR3aa: CASSQPGGQTGNYGYTF

len: 13
abundance: few
d_gene: TRBD1
v_gene: TRBV9
j_gene: TRBJ2-1
CDR3nt: TGTGCCAGCAGCGTAGATCGGGACAGGCTTCAGTTCTTC
CDR3aa: CASSVDRDRLQFF

len: 15
abundance: once
d_gene: TRBD2
v_gene: TRBV12-3/TRBV12-4
j_gene: TRBJ2-5
CDR3nt: TGTGCCAGCAGTTTAGCTAGCGGGAGTGGAAAGACCCAGTACTTC
CDR3aa: CASSLASGSGKTQYF

len: 14
abundance: many
d_gene: -
v_gene: TRBV27
j_gene: TRBJ2-4
CDR3nt: TGTGCCAGCAGTTTATCATCCCTTATGAACATTCAGTACTTC
CDR3aa: CASSLSSLMNIQYF

len: 16
abundance: -
d_gene: TRBD2
v_gene: TRBV13
j_gene: TRBJ2-1
CDR3nt: TGTGCCAGCAGCCAGGGTTCGGGGGAGGGGTACAATGAGCAGTTCTTC
CDR3aa: CASSQGSGEGYNEQFF

len: 14
abundance: -
d_gene: TRBD2
v_gene: TRBV11-1
j_gene: TRBJ2-3
CDR3nt: TGTGCCAGCAGCTTGGGACTAGTCGCCGATACGCAGTATTTT
CDR3aa: CASSLGLVADTQYF

len: 11
abundance: few
d_gene: -
v_gene: TRBV29-1
j_gene: TRBJ2-5
CDR3nt: TGCAGCGTTCCCAAGCTGCAGGCCCAGTACTTC
CDR3aa: CSVPKLQAQYF

len: 13
abundance: many
d_gene: -
v_gene: TRBV27
j_gene: TRBJ2-7
CDR3nt: TGTGCCAGCAGTTTAAGACAGCAATACGAGCAGTACTTC
CDR3aa: CASSLRQQYEQYF

len: 16
abundance: few
d_gene: TRBD2
v_gene: TRBV10-3
j_gene: TRBJ2-1
CDR3nt: TGTGCCATCAGCGGACTAGCGGGAGGGCCAAACAATGAGCAGTTCTTC
CDR3aa: CAISGLAGGPNNEQFF

len: 16
abundance: few
d_gene: TRBD2
v_gene: TRBV10-3
j_gene: TRBJ2-7
CDR3nt: TGTGCCATCAGTGAGCCCCTAGCGGGAGATACCTACGAGCAGTACTTC
CDR3aa: CAISEPLAGDTYEQYF

len: 12
abundance: few
d_gene: -
v_gene: TRBV10-3
j_gene: TRBJ2-5
CDR3nt: TGTGCCATCAGTGACCTGCCCTACGAGAAGTACTTC
CDR3aa: CAISDLPYEKYF

len: 12
abundance: -
d_gene: -
v_gene: TRBV6-5
j_gene: TRBJ1-2
CDR3nt: TGTGCCAGCAGTTTTAGGCTCGGGGGCTACACCTTC
CDR3aa: CASSFRLGGYTF

len: 15
abundance: many
d_gene: -
v_gene: TRBV5-1
j_gene: TRBJ2-5
CDR3nt: TGCGCCAGCAGCTCCACTGGTCGGCAGCCAGAGACCCAGTACTTC
CDR3aa: CASSSTGRQPETQYF

len: 13
abundance: few
d_gene: -
v_gene: TRBV20-1
j_gene: TRBJ1-1
CDR3nt: TGCAGTGCTAGAGGACCCTCCGCGGCTGAAGCTTTCTTT
CDR3aa: CSARGPSAAEAFF

len: 18
abundance: once
d_gene: -
v_gene: TRBV11-2
j_gene: TRBJ2-3
CDR3nt: TGTGCCAGCAGCTTAGATAGGAGTGTGAGGGCTCCTACAGATACGCAGTATTTT
CDR3aa: CASSLDRSVRAPTDTQYF

len: 15
abundance: few
d_gene: -
v_gene: TRBV27
j_gene: TRBJ1-5
CDR3nt: TGTGCCAGCAGTTTATCGTGGCCGAGCAATCAGCCCCAGCATTTT
CDR3aa: CASSLSWPSNQPQHF

len: 14
abundance: -
d_gene: -
v_gene: TRBV20-1
j_gene: TRBJ2-4
CDR3nt: TGCAGTGCTAGAGATGCCGGGGCCTCCTACGCGCAGTACTTC
CDR3aa: CSARDAGASYAQYF

len: 13
abundance: -
d_gene: -
v_gene: TRBV6-5
j_gene: TRBJ1-4
CDR3nt: TGTGCCAGCAGCAACGGGGACCTTGAAAAACTGTTTTTT
CDR3aa: CASSNGDLEKLFF

len: 16
abundance: -
d_gene: -
v_gene: TRBV5-1
j_gene: TRBJ2-1
CDR3nt: TGCGCCAGCAGCTTGGGGGTAGCCCGCTCCTACAATGAGCAGTTCTTC
CDR3aa: CASSLGVARSYNEQFF

len: 15
abundance: -
d_gene: -
v_gene: TRBV29-1
j_gene: TRBJ1-2
CDR3nt: TGCAGCGTTGAAGCCGCCGGGTGGGGAACACATGGCTACACCTTC
CDR3aa: CSVEAAGWGTHGYTF

len: 12
abundance: once
d_gene: TRBD2
v_gene: TRBV20-1
j_gene: TRBJ2-3
CDR3nt: TGCAGTGCTACCCTAGCGGGAGATACGCAGTATTTT
CDR3aa: CSATLAGDTQYF

len: 14
abundance: -
d_gene: TRBD2
v_gene: TRBV30
j_gene: TRBJ2-4
CDR3nt: TGTGCCTGGAGTGTACTGACTAGCGGAAACATTCAGTACTTC
CDR3aa: CAWSVLTSGNIQYF

len: 17
abundance: -
d_gene: TRBD2
v_gene: TRBV12-3/TRBV12-4
j_gene: TRBJ2-3
CDR3nt: TGTGCCAGCAGTTTCCCACTAGCGGGGTCTAGCACAGATACGCAGTATTTT
CDR3aa: CASSFPLAGSSTDTQYF

len: 12
abundance: few
d_gene: -
v_gene: TRBV6-1
j_gene: TRBJ1-2
CDR3nt: TGTGCCAGCAGTGAACGGGGGTATGGCTACACCTTC
CDR3aa: CASSERGYGYTF

len: 15
abundance: -
d_gene: TRBD2
v_gene: TRBV11-3
j_gene: TRBJ2-1
CDR3nt: TGTGCCAGCAGCTTACCACTAGCGGGAAGGGATGAGCAGTTCTTC
CDR3aa: CASSLPLAGRDEQFF

len: 16
abundance: -
d_gene: -
v_gene: TRBV2
j_gene: TRBJ1-5
CDR3nt: TGTGCCAGCAGTGAAATACAGATCTATAGCAATCAGCCCCAGCATTTT
CDR3aa: CASSEIQIYSNQPQHF

len: 10
abundance: -
d_gene: -
v_gene: TRBV12-3/TRBV12-4
j_gene: TRBJ2-1
CDR3nt: TGTGCCAGCGGGTACGCTCAGCAGTTCTTC
CDR3aa: CASGYAQQFF

len: 16
abundance: -
d_gene: -
v_gene: TRBV27
j_gene: TRBJ2-7
CDR3nt: TGTGCCAGCAGTTTAGATCTCGAGAGGGCGGGTGGGGAGCAGTACTTC
CDR3aa: CASSLDLERAGGEQYF

len: 12
abundance: -
d_gene: -
v_gene: TRBV20-1
j_gene: TRBJ2-2
CDR3nt: TGCAGTGCTAGAGAACGGGCCGGGGAGCTGTTTTTT
CDR3aa: CSARERAGELFF

len: 15
abundance: -
d_gene: -
v_gene: TRBV6-5
j_gene: TRBJ1-2
CDR3nt: TGTGCCAGCAGTTACTCTTACGGGGAGAACTATGGCTACACCTTC
CDR3aa: CASSYSYGENYGYTF

len: 14
abundance: once
d_gene: -
v_gene: TRBV12-3/TRBV12-4
j_gene: TRBJ2-4
CDR3nt: TGTGCCAGCAGTTTAGGGGGGCACAAAAACATTCAGTACTTC
CDR3aa: CASSLGGHKNIQYF

len: 16
abundance: few
d_gene: -
v_gene: TRBV20-1
j_gene: TRBJ2-1
CDR3nt: TGCAGTGCCCATTTACTCCCTCCCAACAGCTACAATGAGCAGTTCTTC
CDR3aa: CSAHLLPPNSYNEQFF

len: 15
abundance: few
d_gene: TRBD2
v_gene: TRBV11-2
j_gene: TRBJ2-7
CDR3nt: TGTGCCAGCAGCTTATTTACGGGGGGTTTCTACGAGCAGTACTTC
CDR3aa: CASSLFTGGFYEQYF

len: 15
abundance: -
d_gene: -
v_gene: TRBV5-1
j_gene: TRBJ2-3
CDR3nt: TGCGCCAGCAGCTACCTCGAGGCGCGGACAGATACGCAGTATTTT
CDR3aa: CASSYLEARTDTQYF

len: 12
abundance: -
d_gene: -
v_gene: TRBV7-8
j_gene: TRBJ2-4
CDR3nt: TGTGCCAGCAGCTTAAATCTGGACATTCAGTACTTC
CDR3aa: CASSLNLDIQYF

len: 17
abundance: -
d_gene: TRBD2
v_gene: TRBV12-3/TRBV12-4
j_gene: TRBJ2-7
CDR3nt: TGTGCCAGCAGTCCATCCTTATCTAGCGGGTTATACAATGAGCAGTACTTC
CDR3aa: CASSPSLSSGLYNEQYF

len: 16
abundance: -
d_gene: TRBD2
v_gene: TRBV20-1
j_gene: TRBJ2-3
CDR3nt: TGCAGTGCTAGAGTCCGACTAGCGGGTAGCACAGATACGCAGTATTTT
CDR3aa: CSARVRLAGSTDTQYF

len: 13
abundance: few
d_gene: TRBD1
v_gene: TRBV29-1
j_gene: TRBJ1-1
CDR3nt: TGCAGCGTGCAGGACAGGCAGAACACTGAAGCTTTCTTT
CDR3aa: CSVQDRQNTEAFF

len: 16
abundance: few
d_gene: TRBD1
v_gene: TRBV9
j_gene: TRBJ2-7
CDR3nt: TGTGCCAGCAGCCTGAACCCGGGACAGGCTACCTACGAGCAGTACTTC
CDR3aa: CASSLNPGQATYEQYF

len: 15
abundance: once
d_gene: TRBD2
v_gene: TRBV10-3
j_gene: TRBJ2-1
CDR3nt: TGTGCCATCAGTGAGTCGGCGGGAGTGTATAGGGGGCAGTTCTTC
CDR3aa: CAISESAGVYRGQFF

len: 14
abundance: -
d_gene: TRBD2
v_gene: TRBV5-6
j_gene: TRBJ2-1
CDR3nt: TGTGCCAGCAGCCGGGAGGGCCTCAGTAATGAGCAGTTCTTC
CDR3aa: CASSREGLSNEQFF

len: 14
abundance: once
d_gene: TRBD1
v_gene: TRBV9
j_gene: TRBJ2-5
CDR3nt: TGTGCCAGCAGCGATTGGACAGGCCAAGAGACCCAGTACTTC
CDR3aa: CASSDWTGQETQYF

len: 15
abundance: few
d_gene: -
v_gene: TRBV6-6
j_gene: TRBJ2-4
CDR3nt: TGTGCCAGCAGCCCGGGACTGGGGAGGAAAAACATTCAGTACTTC
CDR3aa: CASSPGLGRKNIQYF

len: 14
abundance: -
d_gene: -
v_gene: TRBV27
j_gene: TRBJ2-7
CDR3nt: TGTGCCAGCAGTTTAGGGGCAATTCCTTGGGAGCAGTACTTC
CDR3aa: CASSLGAIPWEQYF

len: 16
abundance: once
d_gene: -
v_gene: TRBV9
j_gene: TRBJ1-5
CDR3nt: TGTGCCAGCAGCGTAGGTCCTCAGGGTGGTAATCAGCCCCAGCATTTT
CDR3aa: CASSVGPQGGNQPQHF

len: 14
abundance: -
d_gene: TRBD1
v_gene: TRBV27
j_gene: TRBJ2-5
CDR3nt: TGTGCCAGCAGTTCCCCGGACAGGCATTGGACCCAGTACTTC
CDR3aa: CASSSPDRHWTQYF

len: 15
abundance: -
d_gene: TRBD2
v_gene: TRBV6-5
j_gene: TRBJ2-7
CDR3nt: TGTGCCAGCAGTTACGAACTAGCGGGACCCTACGAGCAGTACTTC
CDR3aa: CASSYELAGPYEQYF